This passage covers 2 T cell receptor beta chains from one sample sequenced in a study of cytotoxic CD8 clonotypes in ibrutinib-treated CLL. The table came from immunoSEQ multiplex PCR; TCRdb's copy has only in-frame clones and leaves some out. This repertoire shows about 140,000 clones, about 80% found once; its top ten account for 5.1%. The input for sequencing was PBMCs, taken after 24 months of ibrutinib treatment. All receptors derive from a human donor with chronic lymphocytic leukemia.

This sequence joins TRBV28 and TRBJ1-1; D is unresolved. Germline assignment: CDR1 MDHEN and CDR2 SYDVKM. The length of the CDR3 is 15 residues. Trimming cost V 2 bases and J 2 bases, with 12 bases left between them. Here the CDR3 reads CASSLDGQENTEAFF. The CDR3 coding sequence is TGTGCCAGCAGTTTAGATGGGCAGGAAAACACTGAAGCTTTCTTT.

V gene TRBV7-9 combines with J gene TRBJ2-5; 10 bases map to TRBD1. CDR3 size: 16 residues. V trimming: 5 bases; J trimming: 0 bases; junction bases outside the gene matches: 6. CDR1 and CDR2 (germline): SEHNR, FQNEAQ (reference sequence). The CDR3 region is CASSPRGTGDQETQYF. The CDR3 region has the DNA TGTGCCAGCAGCCCCCGCGGGACAGGGGACCAAGAGACCCAGTACTTC.